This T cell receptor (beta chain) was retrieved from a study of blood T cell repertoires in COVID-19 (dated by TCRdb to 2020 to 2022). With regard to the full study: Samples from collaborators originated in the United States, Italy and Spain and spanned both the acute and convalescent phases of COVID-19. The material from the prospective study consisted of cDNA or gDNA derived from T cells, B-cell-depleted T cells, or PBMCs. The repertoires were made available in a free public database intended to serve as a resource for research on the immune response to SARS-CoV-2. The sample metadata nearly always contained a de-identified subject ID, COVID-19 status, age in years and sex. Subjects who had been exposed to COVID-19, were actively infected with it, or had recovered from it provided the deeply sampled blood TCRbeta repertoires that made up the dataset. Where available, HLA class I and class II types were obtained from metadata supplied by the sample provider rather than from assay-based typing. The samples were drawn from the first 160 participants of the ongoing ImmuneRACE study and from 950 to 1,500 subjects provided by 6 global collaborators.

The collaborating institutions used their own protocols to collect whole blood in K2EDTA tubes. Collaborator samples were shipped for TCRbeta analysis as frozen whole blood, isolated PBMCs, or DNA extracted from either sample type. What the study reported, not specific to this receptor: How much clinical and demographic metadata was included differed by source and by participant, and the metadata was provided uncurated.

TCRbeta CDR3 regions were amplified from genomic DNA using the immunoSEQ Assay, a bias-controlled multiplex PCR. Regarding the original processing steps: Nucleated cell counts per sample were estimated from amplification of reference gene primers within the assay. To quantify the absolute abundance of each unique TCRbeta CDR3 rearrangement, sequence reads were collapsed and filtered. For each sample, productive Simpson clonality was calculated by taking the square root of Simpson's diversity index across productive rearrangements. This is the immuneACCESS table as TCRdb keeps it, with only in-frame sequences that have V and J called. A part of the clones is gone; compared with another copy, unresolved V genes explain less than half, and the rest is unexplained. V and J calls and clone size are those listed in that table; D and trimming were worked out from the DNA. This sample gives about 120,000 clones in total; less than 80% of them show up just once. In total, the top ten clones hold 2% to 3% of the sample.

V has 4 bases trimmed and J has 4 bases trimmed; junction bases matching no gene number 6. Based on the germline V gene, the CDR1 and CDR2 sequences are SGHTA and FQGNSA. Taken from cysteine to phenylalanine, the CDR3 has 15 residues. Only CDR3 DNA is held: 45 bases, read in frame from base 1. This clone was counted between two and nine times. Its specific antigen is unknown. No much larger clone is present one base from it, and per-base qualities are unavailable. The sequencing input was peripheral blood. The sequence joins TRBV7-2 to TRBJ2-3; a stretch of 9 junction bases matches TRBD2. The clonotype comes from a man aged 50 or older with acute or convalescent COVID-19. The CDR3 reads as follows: CASSSIAGVPDTQYF. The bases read TGTGCCAGCAGCTCTATAGCGGGAGTGCCAGATACGCAGTATTTT.